These T cell receptor beta chains were read from a single sample in a study of glioma-infiltrating T cells. TCRdb ran MiXCR on the multiplex PCR reads and lists one entry per CDR3 protein. The sample shows 3,500 to 5,500 distinct CDR3 sequences, approximately 20% of them seen only once. Sequencing was performed on glioma tissue, nonneoplastic brain tissue, or PBMCs (not recorded which). The receptors originated from a human donor with low-grade glioma or glioblastoma, undergoing nonglioma brain surgery, or in good health (not recorded which). CDR3s include the opening cysteine and the closing phenylalanine or tryptophan. Rows give clone size only sometimes, using once, few, many, or a class for an expanded clone.

clone size: NA; J gene: TRBJ2-1; V gene: TRBV28; CDR3 protein: CASSTTGKFSSYNEQFF
clone size: medium-sized; J gene: TRBJ2-7; V gene: TRBV4-1; CDR3 protein: CASSQDGMGASEQYF
clone size: many; J gene: TRBJ2-3; V gene: TRBV12-3/TRBV12-4; CDR3 protein: CASSFQRGGTDTQYF
clone size: few; J gene: TRBJ1-4; V gene: TRBV5-6; CDR3 protein: CASSYTGAGEKLFF
clone size: few; J gene: TRBJ1-2; V gene: TRBV29-1; CDR3 protein: CSVEGEVDYGYTF
clone size: medium-sized; J gene: TRBJ2-7; V gene: TRBV3-1; CDR3 protein: CASSLDSSSLYEQYF
clone size: many; J gene: TRBJ2-3; V gene: TRBV3-1; CDR3 protein: CASSPRAGDTQYF
clone size: many; J gene: TRBJ1-2; V gene: TRBV5-1; CDR3 protein: CASSWDRGYGYTF
clone size: NA; J gene: TRBJ1-2; V gene: TRBV30; CDR3 protein: CASTEAPAGYGYTF
clone size: NA; J gene: TRBJ2-3; V gene: TRBV5-6; CDR3 protein: CASSRSGGWTDTQYF
clone size: many; J gene: TRBJ2-2; V gene: TRBV12-3/TRBV12-4; CDR3 protein: CASSLGANTGELFF
clone size: many; J gene: TRBJ2-1; V gene: TRBV3-1; CDR3 protein: CASSQLASGNEQFF
clone size: medium-sized; J gene: TRBJ2-5; V gene: TRBV27; CDR3 protein: CASSFFLGRETQYF
clone size: medium-sized; J gene: TRBJ1-1; V gene: TRBV5-1; CDR3 protein: CASSFEGAGEAFF
clone size: NA; J gene: TRBJ1-2; V gene: TRBV20-1; CDR3 protein: CSAQYAGQGILNYGHTF
clone size: medium-sized; J gene: TRBJ2-5; V gene: TRBV27; CDR3 protein: CASSPDRGRRETQYF
clone size: medium-sized; J gene: TRBJ1-2; V gene: TRBV20-1; CDR3 protein: CSARVGLRGYTF
clone size: many; J gene: TRBJ2-1; V gene: TRBV5-4; CDR3 protein: CASSEIPGLAGDNEQFF
clone size: many; J gene: TRBJ2-2; V gene: TRBV2; CDR3 protein: CASRTGVGELFF
clone size: many; J gene: TRBJ2-1; V gene: TRBV3-1; CDR3 protein: CASSLLLSSYNEQFF
clone size: medium-sized; J gene: TRBJ2-3; V gene: TRBV6-4; CDR3 protein: CASSDSSGGSTDTQYF
clone size: medium-sized; J gene: TRBJ1-1; V gene: TRBV7-9; CDR3 protein: CASSFRSGTSAGVTEAFF
clone size: NA; J gene: TRBJ1-1; V gene: TRBV15; CDR3 protein: CATSRDSLNTEAFF
clone size: medium-sized; J gene: TRBJ1-4; V gene: TRBV15; CDR3 protein: CATSRDKSWDEKLFF
clone size: NA; J gene: TRBJ2-5; V gene: TRBV19; CDR3 protein: CASSYRDRGPETQYF
clone size: large; J gene: TRBJ2-3; V gene: TRBV28; CDR3 protein: CASIQTSVPDTQYF
clone size: medium-sized; J gene: TRBJ2-1; V gene: TRBV2; CDR3 protein: CASRDPLAGSSYNEQFF
clone size: many; J gene: TRBJ2-1; V gene: TRBV5-1; CDR3 protein: CASSQELPGGPYEQFF
clone size: many; J gene: TRBJ2-3; V gene: TRBV4-2; CDR3 protein: CASSQDGGEAHTDTQYF
clone size: medium-sized; J gene: TRBJ1-1; V gene: TRBV7-6; CDR3 protein: CASSLTENTEAFF
clone size: NA; J gene: TRBJ1-1; V gene: TRBV20-1; CDR3 protein: CSARYNTEAFF
clone size: medium-sized; J gene: TRBJ1-5; V gene: TRBV12-3/TRBV12-4; CDR3 protein: CASSLSGQGINQPQHF
clone size: many; J gene: TRBJ1-6; V gene: TRBV4-1; CDR3 protein: CASSQDKTDNSPLHF
clone size: medium-sized; J gene: TRBJ2-1; V gene: TRBV20-1; CDR3 protein: CSARFGIGNEQFF
clone size: many; J gene: TRBJ2-4; V gene: TRBV6-1; CDR3 protein: CASSPWGAAAKNIQYF
clone size: medium-sized; J gene: TRBJ2-1; V gene: TRBV12-3/TRBV12-4; CDR3 protein: CASSRDSAYNEQFF
clone size: large; J gene: TRBJ1-1; V gene: TRBV6-1; CDR3 protein: CASSYAAMTDTTEAFF
clone size: medium-sized; J gene: TRBJ1-2; V gene: TRBV3-1; CDR3 protein: CASSDRGENGYTF
clone size: medium-sized; J gene: TRBJ1-5; V gene: TRBV2; CDR3 protein: CASSESGWEQPQHF
clone size: medium-sized; J gene: TRBJ2-5; V gene: TRBV10-3; CDR3 protein: CATRTSGDLDTQYF
clone size: NA; J gene: TRBJ1-4; V gene: TRBV30; CDR3 protein: CAWSEGGVAEKLFF
clone size: medium-sized; J gene: TRBJ2-7; V gene: TRBV27; CDR3 protein: CASSPLESGGHGEQYF
clone size: large; J gene: TRBJ2-7; V gene: TRBV27; CDR3 protein: CASSPTLDFSTGEQYF